The rows below give T cell receptor beta chains drawn from one sample of a study of T cell repertoires in cytomegalovirus infection. For these TCRs, the target antigens are not known. TCRdb reanalysed the reads using MiXCR and keeps one entry per CDR3 protein. The table includes about 830,000 distinct CDR3 sequences, approximately 32% detected once. The sample in question was cultured CD8+ T cells from PBMCs, obtained from culture after CMV antigen stimulation. The receptors derive from a human donor in good health (CMV status not recorded). Some clones in this sample may be carry-over from other donors' samples. The CDR3 runs from the conserved cysteine through the conserved F or W. A D gene is named only where the DNA matches it firmly. The size of a clone is reported for some rows only, either as once, few or many, or as a class for expanded clones.

clone size: NA
D gene: TRBD2
V gene: TRBV2
J gene: TRBJ2-3
CDR3 protein: CASTQAGGGAEDTQYF
CDR3 DNA: TGTGCCAGCACCCAGGCGGGCGGGGGGGCCGAAGATACGCAGTATTTT

clone size: NA
D gene: NA
V gene: TRBV7-6
J gene: TRBJ2-3
CDR3 protein: CASSSLGDTQYF
CDR3 DNA: TGTGCCAGCAGCTCCTTGGGGGATACGCAGTATTTT

clone size: few
D gene: TRBD2
V gene: TRBV12-3/TRBV12-4
J gene: TRBJ2-3
CDR3 protein: CASNGWASGESDLSTDTQYF
CDR3 DNA: TGTGCCAGCAACGGATGGGCTAGCGGGGAATCAGACTTAAGCACAGATACGCAGTATTTT

clone size: few
D gene: NA
V gene: TRBV7-6
J gene: TRBJ1-1
CDR3 protein: CASSRPGAGMPNTEAFF
CDR3 DNA: TGTGCCAGCAGCCGACCCGGGGCAGGGATGCCGAACACTGAAGCTTTCTTT

clone size: few
D gene: NA
V gene: TRBV5-4
J gene: TRBJ2-3
CDR3 protein: CASRSTAWASSTDTQYF
CDR3 DNA: TGTGCCAGCAGATCGACGGCCTGGGCCTCTAGCACAGATACGCAGTATTTT

clone size: NA
D gene: NA
V gene: TRBV9
J gene: TRBJ2-3
CDR3 protein: CASSVGPGYTSDTDTQYF
CDR3 DNA: TGTGCCAGCAGCGTAGGTCCAGGCTACACCTCGGACACAGATACGCAGTATTTT

clone size: few
D gene: NA
V gene: TRBV6-5
J gene: TRBJ2-7
CDR3 protein: CASSYRDGFYEQYF
CDR3 DNA: TGTGCCAGCAGTTACCGGGACGGTTTCTACGAGCAGTACTTC

clone size: few
D gene: TRBD2
V gene: TRBV4-2
J gene: TRBJ2-1
CDR3 protein: CASSQDGVAGVLEFF
CDR3 DNA: TGTGCCAGCAGCCAAGATGGGGTAGCGGGGGTTCTTGAATTCTTC

clone size: NA
D gene: NA
V gene: TRBV6-1
J gene: TRBJ2-3
CDR3 protein: CASSELDKATDTQYF
CDR3 DNA: TGTGCCAGCAGTGAATTGGACAAAGCGACAGATACGCAGTATTTT

clone size: few
D gene: NA
V gene: TRBV7-9
J gene: TRBJ1-2
CDR3 protein: CASSRGATNYGYTF
CDR3 DNA: TGTGCCAGCAGCAGAGGGGCTACTAACTATGGCTACACCTTC

clone size: many
D gene: TRBD2
V gene: TRBV6-4
J gene: TRBJ2-3
CDR3 protein: CASSDRNSLTSGVTDTQYF
CDR3 DNA: TGTGCCAGCAGTGACCGCAACTCCCTGACTAGCGGGGTCACAGATACGCAGTATTTT

clone size: NA
D gene: NA
V gene: TRBV19
J gene: TRBJ1-1
CDR3 protein: CASSPQVRRLNTEAFF
CDR3 DNA: TGTGCCAGTAGTCCCCAGGTTCGGCGGCTGAACACTGAAGCTTTCTTT

clone size: few
D gene: NA
V gene: TRBV6-2/TRBV6-3
J gene: TRBJ2-7
CDR3 protein: CASSYRQSYYEQYF
CDR3 DNA: TGTGCCAGCAGTTACCGACAGTCTTACTACGAGCAGTACTTC

clone size: once
D gene: TRBD1
V gene: TRBV5-1
J gene: TRBJ2-7
CDR3 protein: CASSLDRQGPYEQYF
CDR3 DNA: TGCGCCAGCAGCTTGGACAGACAGGGGCCCTACGAGCAGTACTTC

clone size: few
D gene: NA
V gene: TRBV5-8
J gene: TRBJ2-6
CDR3 protein: CASTPAASGANVLTF
CDR3 DNA: TGTGCCAGCACCCCTGCAGCGTCTGGGGCCAACGTCCTGACTTTC

clone size: NA
D gene: NA
V gene: TRBV5-6
J gene: TRBJ1-1
CDR3 protein: CASSWAVNTEAFF
CDR3 DNA: TGTGCCAGCAGCTGGGCAGTTAACACTGAAGCTTTCTTT

clone size: NA
D gene: NA
V gene: TRBV7-4
J gene: TRBJ1-5
CDR3 protein: CASTSGGEKDQPQHF
CDR3 DNA: TGTGCCAGCACCTCAGGAGGGGAGAAGGATCAGCCCCAGCATTTT

clone size: NA
D gene: NA
V gene: TRBV5-1
J gene: TRBJ1-1
CDR3 protein: CASTLLQGNTEAFF
CDR3 DNA: TGCGCCAGCACCCTGCTGCAGGGGAACACTGAAGCTTTCTTT

clone size: NA
D gene: NA
V gene: TRBV27
J gene: TRBJ2-5
CDR3 protein: CASSWGDRSDTQYF
CDR3 DNA: TGTGCCAGCAGTTGGGGCGACAGATCGGACACCCAGTACTTC

clone size: NA
D gene: NA
V gene: TRBV5-8
J gene: TRBJ2-1
CDR3 protein: CANSPGVSSYNEQFF
CDR3 DNA: TGTGCCAACAGCCCGGGGGTTAGCTCCTACAATGAGCAGTTCTTC

clone size: NA
D gene: NA
V gene: TRBV6-1
J gene: TRBJ2-7
CDR3 protein: CASKGGKAVSPYEQYF
CDR3 DNA: TGTGCCAGCAAAGGGGGAAAGGCTGTCTCCCCCTACGAGCAGTACTTC

clone size: few
D gene: NA
V gene: TRBV10-3
J gene: TRBJ2-2
CDR3 protein: CAIGPGELFF
CDR3 DNA: TGTGCCATCGGTCCCGGGGAGCTGTTTTTT

clone size: NA
D gene: TRBD1
V gene: TRBV29-1
J gene: TRBJ2-1
CDR3 protein: CSVVWDREPFF
CDR3 DNA: TGCAGCGTTGTTTGGGACAGGGAACCGTTCTTC

clone size: NA
D gene: TRBD1
V gene: TRBV6-1
J gene: TRBJ2-3
CDR3 protein: CASTGQDSTDTQYF
CDR3 DNA: TGTGCCAGTACGGGACAGGATAGCACAGATACGCAGTATTTT

clone size: once
D gene: TRBD1
V gene: TRBV19
J gene: TRBJ1-5
CDR3 protein: CVSSLGQGQMGNQPQHF
CDR3 DNA: TGTGTCAGTAGCCTGGGACAGGGGCAAATGGGAAATCAGCCCCAGCATTTT

clone size: few
D gene: NA
V gene: TRBV2
J gene: TRBJ2-5
CDR3 protein: CASSRPPQGKTQYF
CDR3 DNA: TGTGCCAGCAGTCGGCCACCCCAAGGGAAGACCCAGTACTTC

clone size: many
D gene: NA
V gene: TRBV12-3/TRBV12-4
J gene: TRBJ1-3
CDR3 protein: CASSLSVTPSFGNTIYF
CDR3 DNA: TGTGCCAGCAGTTTATCGGTCACCCCCTCTTTTGGAAACACCATATATTTT

clone size: NA
D gene: NA
V gene: TRBV20-1
J gene: TRBJ2-1
CDR3 protein: CSASDYYSYNEQFF
CDR3 DNA: TGCAGTGCTTCGGACTATTACTCCTACAATGAGCAGTTCTTC

clone size: NA
D gene: TRBD2
V gene: TRBV7-9
J gene: TRBJ2-1
CDR3 protein: CASTQPGGRLSWFF
CDR3 DNA: TGTGCCAGCACTCAACCGGGGGGGCGCCTCTCGTGGTTCTTC

clone size: NA
D gene: TRBD1
V gene: TRBV28
J gene: TRBJ2-5
CDR3 protein: CASSARDRVQETQYF
CDR3 DNA: TGTGCCAGCAGTGCCCGGGACAGGGTCCAAGAGACCCAGTACTTC

clone size: few
D gene: NA
V gene: TRBV6-5
J gene: TRBJ1-1
CDR3 protein: CASSRRGLRDRGTEAFF
CDR3 DNA: TGTGCCAGCAGTCGCAGGGGTTTGAGAGACCGTGGCACTGAAGCTTTCTTT

clone size: NA
D gene: NA
V gene: TRBV7-8
J gene: TRBJ2-5
CDR3 protein: CASSSTLAQYF
CDR3 DNA: TGTGCCAGCAGCTCTACTTTGGCCCAGTACTTC

clone size: many
D gene: TRBD1
V gene: TRBV7-8
J gene: TRBJ1-5
CDR3 protein: CASSLALLQGVLNQPQHF
CDR3 DNA: TGTGCCAGCAGCTTAGCTCTCCTACAGGGGGTCCTAAATCAGCCCCAGCATTTT

clone size: NA
D gene: TRBD1
V gene: TRBV7-6
J gene: TRBJ2-1
CDR3 protein: CASSSGGVYNEQFF
CDR3 DNA: TGTGCCAGCAGCTCAGGGGGCGTATACAATGAGCAGTTCTTC

clone size: NA
D gene: NA
V gene: TRBV12-5
J gene: TRBJ2-7
CDR3 protein: CASGSGTRDHEQYF
CDR3 DNA: TGTGCTAGTGGTTCCGGGACTCGGGACCACGAGCAGTACTTC

clone size: NA
D gene: TRBD2
V gene: TRBV13
J gene: TRBJ2-2
CDR3 protein: CASSPMAGDTGELFF
CDR3 DNA: TGTGCCAGCAGCCCCATGGCGGGGGACACCGGGGAGCTGTTTTTT

clone size: few
D gene: TRBD2
V gene: TRBV20-1
J gene: TRBJ2-7
CDR3 protein: CSAVLAGGKNYEQYF
CDR3 DNA: TGCAGTGCGGTTCTAGCGGGGGGGAAAAACTACGAGCAGTACTTC

clone size: few
D gene: NA
V gene: TRBV27
J gene: TRBJ1-2
CDR3 protein: CASRGGRNYGYTF
CDR3 DNA: TGTGCCAGCAGGGGTGGGCGGAACTATGGCTACACCTTC

clone size: NA
D gene: NA
V gene: TRBV27
J gene: TRBJ1-2
CDR3 protein: CASSLRGLMEGYTF
CDR3 DNA: TGTGCCAGCAGTTTAAGGGGGTTAATGGAAGGCTACACCTTC

clone size: NA
D gene: NA
V gene: TRBV7-9
J gene: TRBJ1-2
CDR3 protein: CASSLAERNYGYTF
CDR3 DNA: TGTGCCAGCAGCTTAGCGGAGAGGAACTATGGCTACACCTTC

clone size: few
D gene: TRBD2
V gene: TRBV7-6
J gene: TRBJ2-7
CDR3 protein: CASSGGDSAYEQYF
CDR3 DNA: TGTGCCAGCAGCGGGGGGGACTCGGCCTACGAGCAGTACTTC

clone size: NA
D gene: TRBD1
V gene: TRBV28
J gene: TRBJ1-5
CDR3 protein: CASSRRQGGQPQHF
CDR3 DNA: TGTGCCAGCAGCCGTAGACAGGGGGGTCAGCCCCAGCATTTT

clone size: few
D gene: NA
V gene: TRBV4-1
J gene: TRBJ2-5
CDR3 protein: CASSQESLIPYQETQYF
CDR3 DNA: TGCGCCAGCAGCCAAGAAAGCCTTATACCGTACCAAGAGACCCAGTACTTC

clone size: few
D gene: NA
V gene: TRBV29-1
J gene: TRBJ1-2
CDR3 protein: CSVLDNNYGYTF
CDR3 DNA: TGCAGCGTTCTGGACAACAACTATGGCTACACCTTC

clone size: NA
D gene: NA
V gene: TRBV6-6
J gene: TRBJ1-1
CDR3 protein: CASRLGRLSLNTEAFF
CDR3 DNA: TGTGCCAGCAGATTGGGACGGCTAAGCTTAAACACTGAAGCTTTCTTT

clone size: few
D gene: NA
V gene: TRBV7-9
J gene: TRBJ1-1
CDR3 protein: CASNRDRTEAFF
CDR3 DNA: TGTGCCAGCAACAGGGATAGAACTGAAGCTTTCTTT

clone size: NA
D gene: NA
V gene: TRBV5-6
J gene: TRBJ1-2
CDR3 protein: CASSPPAYLYGYTF
CDR3 DNA: TGTGCCAGCAGCCCTCCGGCTTACCTCTATGGCTACACCTTC

clone size: many
D gene: TRBD1
V gene: TRBV11-2
J gene: TRBJ1-1
CDR3 protein: CASSLGTGITEAFF
CDR3 DNA: TGTGCCAGCAGCTTAGGGACAGGGATCACTGAAGCTTTCTTT

clone size: NA
D gene: NA
V gene: TRBV4-1
J gene: TRBJ2-3
CDR3 protein: CASSRTPGTDTQYF
CDR3 DNA: TGCGCCAGCAGCCGGACACCGGGGACAGATACGCAGTATTTT

clone size: NA
D gene: NA
V gene: TRBV6-8
J gene: TRBJ1-1
CDR3 protein: CASGRGLEAFF
CDR3 DNA: TGTGCCAGCGGGCGGGGCCTTGAAGCTTTCTTT

clone size: NA
D gene: TRBD1
V gene: TRBV29-1
J gene: TRBJ1-2
CDR3 protein: CSVEDTDRVGYTF
CDR3 DNA: TGCAGCGTTGAAGATACTGACAGGGTTGGATACACCTTC

clone size: many
D gene: TRBD2
V gene: TRBV7-9
J gene: TRBJ2-2
CDR3 protein: CASSDTSGMNTGELFF
CDR3 DNA: TGTGCCAGCAGCGACACTAGCGGGATGAACACCGGGGAGCTGTTTTTT

clone size: NA
D gene: NA
V gene: TRBV6-2/TRBV6-3
J gene: TRBJ2-1
CDR3 protein: CASSYGQATYNEQFF
CDR3 DNA: TGTGCCAGCAGTTACGGGCAGGCTACCTACAATGAGCAGTTCTTC

clone size: NA
D gene: TRBD2
V gene: TRBV27
J gene: TRBJ2-3
CDR3 protein: CASRSLGGSVDTQYF
CDR3 DNA: TGTGCCAGCAGATCCTTGGGGGGGTCGGTAGATACGCAGTATTTT

clone size: few
D gene: NA
V gene: TRBV5-5
J gene: TRBJ2-1
CDR3 protein: CASSPTRGASYNEQFF
CDR3 DNA: TGTGCCAGCAGCCCTACGCGTGGGGCCTCCTACAATGAGCAGTTCTTC

clone size: NA
D gene: NA
V gene: TRBV4-1
J gene: TRBJ2-2
CDR3 protein: CASSQPAQEPNTGELFF
CDR3 DNA: TGCGCCAGCAGCCAGCCCGCCCAGGAACCGAACACCGGGGAGCTGTTTTTT

clone size: few
D gene: NA
V gene: TRBV29-1
J gene: TRBJ1-5
CDR3 protein: CSVELGGSNQPQHF
CDR3 DNA: TGCAGCGTTGAATTGGGGGGAAGCAATCAGCCCCAGCATTTT

clone size: NA
D gene: NA
V gene: TRBV6-6
J gene: TRBJ1-4
CDR3 protein: CASSTGQIATNEKLFF
CDR3 DNA: TGTGCCAGCAGTACCGGACAGATAGCAACTAATGAAAAACTGTTTTTT

clone size: NA
D gene: TRBD1
V gene: TRBV6-2/TRBV6-3
J gene: TRBJ1-2
CDR3 protein: CASSSSGQGFYGYTF
CDR3 DNA: TGTGCCAGCAGTTCATCGGGACAGGGGTTCTATGGCTACACCTTC

clone size: NA
D gene: NA
V gene: TRBV6-2/TRBV6-3
J gene: TRBJ2-4
CDR3 protein: CASSTGPRGAKNIQYF
CDR3 DNA: TGTGCCAGCAGTACGGGACCCCGGGGAGCCAAAAACATTCAGTACTTC